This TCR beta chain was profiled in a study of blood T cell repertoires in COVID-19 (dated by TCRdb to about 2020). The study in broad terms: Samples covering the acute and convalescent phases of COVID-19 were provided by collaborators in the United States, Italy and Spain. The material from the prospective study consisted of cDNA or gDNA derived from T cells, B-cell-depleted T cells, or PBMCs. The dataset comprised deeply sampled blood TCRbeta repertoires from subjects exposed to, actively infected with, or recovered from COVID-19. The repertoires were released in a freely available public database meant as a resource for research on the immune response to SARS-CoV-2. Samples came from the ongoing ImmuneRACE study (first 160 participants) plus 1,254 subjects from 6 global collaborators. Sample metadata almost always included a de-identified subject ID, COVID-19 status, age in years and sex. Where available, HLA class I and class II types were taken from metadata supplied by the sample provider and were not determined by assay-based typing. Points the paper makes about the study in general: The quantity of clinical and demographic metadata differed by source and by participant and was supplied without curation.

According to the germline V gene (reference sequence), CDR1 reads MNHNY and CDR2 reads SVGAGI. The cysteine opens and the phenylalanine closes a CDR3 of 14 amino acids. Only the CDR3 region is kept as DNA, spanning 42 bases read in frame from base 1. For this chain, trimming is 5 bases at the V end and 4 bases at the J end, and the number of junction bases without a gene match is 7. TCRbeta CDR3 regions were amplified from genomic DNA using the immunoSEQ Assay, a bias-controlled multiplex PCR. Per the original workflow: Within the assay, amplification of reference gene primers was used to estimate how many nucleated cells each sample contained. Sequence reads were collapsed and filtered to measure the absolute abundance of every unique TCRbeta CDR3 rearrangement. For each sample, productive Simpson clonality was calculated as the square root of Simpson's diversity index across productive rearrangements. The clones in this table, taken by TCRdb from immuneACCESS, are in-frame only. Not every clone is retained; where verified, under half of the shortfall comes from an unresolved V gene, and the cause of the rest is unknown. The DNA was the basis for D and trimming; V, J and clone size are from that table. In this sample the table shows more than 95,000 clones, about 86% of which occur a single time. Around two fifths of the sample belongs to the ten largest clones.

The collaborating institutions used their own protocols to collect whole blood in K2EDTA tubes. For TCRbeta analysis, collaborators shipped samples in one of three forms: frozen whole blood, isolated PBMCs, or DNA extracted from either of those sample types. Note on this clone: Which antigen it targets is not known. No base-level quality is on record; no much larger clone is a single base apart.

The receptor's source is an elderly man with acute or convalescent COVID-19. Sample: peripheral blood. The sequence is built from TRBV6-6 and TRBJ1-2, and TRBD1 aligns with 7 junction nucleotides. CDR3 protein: CASSPVQGSYGYTF. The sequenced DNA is TGTGCCAGCAGTCCAGTACAGGGGTCCTATGGCTACACCTTC.